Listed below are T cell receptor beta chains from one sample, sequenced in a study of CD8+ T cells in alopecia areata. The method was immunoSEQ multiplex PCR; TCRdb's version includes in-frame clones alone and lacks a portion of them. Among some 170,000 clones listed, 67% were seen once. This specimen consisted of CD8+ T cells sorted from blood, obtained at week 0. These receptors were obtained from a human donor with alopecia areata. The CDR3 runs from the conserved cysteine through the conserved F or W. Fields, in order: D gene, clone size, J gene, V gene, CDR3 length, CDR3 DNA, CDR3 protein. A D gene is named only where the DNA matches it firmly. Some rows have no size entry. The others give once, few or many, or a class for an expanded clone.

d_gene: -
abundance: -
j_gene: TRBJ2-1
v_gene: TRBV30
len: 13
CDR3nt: TGTGCCTGGAGTGCGGCCTTCAACAATGAGCAGTTCTTC
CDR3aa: CAWSAAFNNEQFF

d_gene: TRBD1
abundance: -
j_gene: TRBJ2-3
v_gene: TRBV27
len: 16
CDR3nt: TGTGCCAGCAGCCTGACAGGGGTGGGGGTCACAGATACGCAGTATTTT
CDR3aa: CASSLTGVGVTDTQYF

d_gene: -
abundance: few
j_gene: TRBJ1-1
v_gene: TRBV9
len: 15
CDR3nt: TGTGCCAGCAGCGTAGGAGGCGGTGCTGGCACTGAAGCTTTCTTT
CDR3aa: CASSVGGGAGTEAFF

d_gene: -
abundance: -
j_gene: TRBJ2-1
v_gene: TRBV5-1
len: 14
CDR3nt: TGCGCCAGCAGCTTAGAGAGCTCCTACAATGAGCAGTTCTTC
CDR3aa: CASSLESSYNEQFF

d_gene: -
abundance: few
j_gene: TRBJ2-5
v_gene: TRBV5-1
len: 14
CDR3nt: TGCGCCAGCAGCTTGGAGGACATCGGAATGTCCCAGTACTTC
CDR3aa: CASSLEDIGMSQYF

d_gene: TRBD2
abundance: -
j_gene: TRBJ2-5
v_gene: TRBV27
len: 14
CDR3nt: TGTGCCAGCAGTTTATCCCCTAGCGGAGAGACCCAGTACTTC
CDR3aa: CASSLSPSGETQYF

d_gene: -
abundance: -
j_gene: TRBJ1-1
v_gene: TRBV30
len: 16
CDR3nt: TGTGCCTGGAGTTCGGGGCGGGGGATAATGAACACTGAAGCTTTCTTT
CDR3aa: CAWSSGRGIMNTEAFF

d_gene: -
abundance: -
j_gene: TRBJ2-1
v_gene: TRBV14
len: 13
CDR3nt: TGTGCCAGCAGCCAAGGGGGGTTGAATGAGCAGTTCTTC
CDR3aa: CASSQGGLNEQFF

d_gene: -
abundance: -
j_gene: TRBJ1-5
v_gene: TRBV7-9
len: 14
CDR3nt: TGTGCCAGCAGCTTCGATGCGGTCAATCAGCCCCAGCATTTT
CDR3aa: CASSFDAVNQPQHF

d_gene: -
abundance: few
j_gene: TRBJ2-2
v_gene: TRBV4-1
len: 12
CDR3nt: TGCGCCAGCAGCCGGGTCACCGGGGAGCTGTTTTTT
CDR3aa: CASSRVTGELFF

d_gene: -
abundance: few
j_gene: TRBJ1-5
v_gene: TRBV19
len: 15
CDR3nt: TGTGCCAGTACCAGGGAAATGTATGACAATCAGCCCCAGCATTTT
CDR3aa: CASTREMYDNQPQHF

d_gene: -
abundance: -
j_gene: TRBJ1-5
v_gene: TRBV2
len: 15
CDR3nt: TGTGCCAGCAGTGACGGAGGGTATAGCAATCAGCCCCAGCATTTT
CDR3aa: CASSDGGYSNQPQHF

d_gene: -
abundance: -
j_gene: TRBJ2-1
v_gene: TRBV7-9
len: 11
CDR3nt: TGTGCCAGCAGCCCGGGCAATGAGCAGTTCTTC
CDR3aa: CASSPGNEQFF

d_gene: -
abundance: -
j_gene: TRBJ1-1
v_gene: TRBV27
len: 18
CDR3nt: TGTGCCAGCAGTTTAAGGGCCCAGGGTCTCAGATCTGGGACTGAAGCTTTCTTT
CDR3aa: CASSLRAQGLRSGTEAFF